Below are 4 T cell receptor beta chains sequenced from a single sample in a study of blood T cell repertoires in COVID-19. Measured with immunoSEQ multiplex PCR; TCRdb has only the in-frame clones, and not every one. The data show 120,000 to 150,000 clones, approximately 86% seen once. The sequenced sample consisted of peripheral blood. These TCRs come from a woman aged 40 to 55 with active or convalescent COVID-19.

This clone was seen once. V gene TRBV7-2 combines with J gene TRBJ1-4; 8 bases align to TRBD1. CDR1 and CDR2 from the germline V gene are SGHTA and FQGNSA. The CDR3 totals 15 residues. The trim removed 4 bases at V and 2 bases at J, leaving 3 bases unmatched. CDR3 residues: CASSSRGPTNEKLFF. The CDR3 bases are TGTGCCAGCAGCTCCAGGGGGCCGACTAATGAAAAACTGTTTTTT.

The J gene is TRBJ1-5, the V gene TRBV18, with 9 positions matching TRBD1. This CDR3 comprises 15 residues. V gave up 2 bases and J gave up 2 bases; unmatched junction bases: 1. Germline loops: CDR1 KGHSH, CDR2 LQKENI. CDR3 coding DNA: TGTGCCAGCTCACCAACAGGGGGCGGCAATCAGCCCCAGCATTTT. Protein: CASSPTGGGNQPQHF.

This chain joins TRBV28 and TRBJ2-5; 7 nucleotides align to TRBD1. CDR1 is MDHEN, CDR2 SYDVKM, per germline. The V and J ends lost 6 bases and 1 base, in that order; junction bases with no gene match: 11. This CDR3 comprises 16 residues. This chain's CDR3 is CASSSPRGQGQETQYF. The CDR3 DNA follows: TGTGCCAGCAGCTCCCCTAGGGGGCAGGGCCAAGAGACCCAGTACTTC.

There are a few counts of this clone. The chain combines TRBV9 with TRBJ2-1; D possibly corresponds to TRBD2 (6 bases). V was pared by 0 bases and J by 7 bases, with 11 bases between. Germline-derived CDR1 and CDR2 are SGDLS and YYNGEE. This CDR3 contains 14 residues. In nucleotides, the CDR3 is TGTGCCAGCAGCGTAGTTGGTAGCGGAAATGAGCAGTTCTTC. Residues: CASSVVGSGNEQFF.